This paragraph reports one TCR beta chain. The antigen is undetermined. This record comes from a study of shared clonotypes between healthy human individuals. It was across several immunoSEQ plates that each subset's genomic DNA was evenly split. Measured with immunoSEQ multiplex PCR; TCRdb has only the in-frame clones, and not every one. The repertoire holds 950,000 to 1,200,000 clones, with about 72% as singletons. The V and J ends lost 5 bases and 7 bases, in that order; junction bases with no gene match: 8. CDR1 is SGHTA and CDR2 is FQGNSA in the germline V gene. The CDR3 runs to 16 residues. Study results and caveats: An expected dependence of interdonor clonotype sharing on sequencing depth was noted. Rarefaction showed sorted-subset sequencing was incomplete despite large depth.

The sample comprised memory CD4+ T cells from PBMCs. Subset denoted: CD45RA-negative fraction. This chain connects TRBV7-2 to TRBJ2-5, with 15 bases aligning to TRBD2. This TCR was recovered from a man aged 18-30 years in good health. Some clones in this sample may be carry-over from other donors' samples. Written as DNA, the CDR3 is TGTGCCAGCAGCCGGACTAGCGGGAGGGCCCTCGGGACCCAGTACTTC. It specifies CASSRTSGRALGTQYF.